The source of this T cell receptor (beta chain) is a study of cytomegalovirus exposure and HLA in healthy donors. Per the germline V gene, CDR1 is MNHEY and CDR2 is SVGAGI. The CDR3 has 15 residues. Trimming took 2 bases from V and 7 from J; bases not matched to a gene: 8. On this clone itself: Its antigen is unidentified.

Whole-study findings and limits: Confirmation was obtained in vitro that a few CMV-associated chains are specific for CMV antigens. In an earlier analysis, productive rearrangement rates for most beta V segments clustered near 87% or 30%. In a later analysis, specific HLA alleles were associated with around 17,000 TCR beta sequences at a 0.05 false discovery rate.

A multiplex PCR was run with 60 Vbeta primers and 13 Jbeta primers. Libraries were prepared by immunoSEQ multiplex PCR; TCRdb keeps only in-frame clonotypes and omits some of them. The table records 180,000 or so clones, roughly 74% of them present only once. The sequenced sample was PBMCs. The chain joins TRBV6-5 to TRBJ1-2, with TRBD1 matching over 9 bases. This TCR derives from a female donor in good health and CMV-seronegative. CDR3 DNA: TGTGCCAGCAGTTACAGTGCCGGGACAGGGATTGGCTACACCTTC. It yields the protein CASSYSAGTGIGYTF.